Below, one T cell receptor (beta chain) is given with its context. Its antigen is undetermined. The sample belongs to a study of T cell repertoires in cytomegalovirus infection. About the research overall: HLA-B-restricted CMV epitopes that are well studied, plus recently identified HLA-C-restricted ones, were used by the study. Signatures in public TCR beta sequences pointed to both CMV infection and matching HLA type.

The CDR3 totals 13 residues. V dropped 7 bases and J dropped 3 bases, with 12 bases sitting between them. A single record per CDR3 protein comes from TCRdb applying MiXCR to the reads. The repertoire includes roughly 920,000 distinct CDR3 sequences, about 33% of them detected once, and 13% sits in the top ten. Study-level findings and limits: The response measured ex vivo was dominated by TCR beta clonotypes (HLA-C-restricted and CMV-specific). Totalled public TCR beta family frequency picked out people who carried CMV plus the relevant HLA.

This clonotype was obtained from a human donor in good health (CMV status not recorded). Some clones in this sample may be carry-over from other donors' samples. V usage is TRBV12-3 or TRBV12-4 and J usage is TRBJ1-2; maybe TRBD1 (5 bases). The specimen was cultured CD8+ T cells from PBMCs, collected from culture after CMV antigen stimulation. As DNA, the CDR3 is TGTGCCAGCAACTTAGGGGTCCACTATGGCTACACCTTC. Residues: CASNLGVHYGYTF.